The rows below give T cell receptor beta chains drawn from one sample of a study of kidney transplant recipient with SARS-CoV-2 infection. TCRdb reanalysed the reads using MiXCR and keeps one entry per CDR3 protein. This table holds 250,000 or so distinct CDR3 sequences, around 30% found once. The sample in question was a blood sample, obtained at baseline and between days 110 and 120 from a kidney transplant recipient. These receptors were taken from a young adult male patient who had COVID-19 and was a kidney transplant recipient. T cells may partly derive from the graft donor. The CDR3 runs from the conserved cysteine through the conserved F or W. Fields, in order: D gene, clone size, V gene, J gene, CDR3 protein, CDR3 DNA. The D gene is left open where the match is weak. Only some rows state a clone size, as once, few, many or a class for expanded clones.

d_call: NA; clone_size: NA; v_call: TRBV5-3; j_call: TRBJ1-2; cdr3_aa: CARRRPVVRRTYGYTF; cdr3_nt: TGTGCCAGAAGGAGACCAGTGGTGAGAAGGACCTATGGCTACACCTTC
d_call: NA; clone_size: many; v_call: TRBV27; j_call: TRBJ2-5; cdr3_aa: CASSSITAYQETQYF; cdr3_nt: TGTGCCAGCAGTTCCATTACAGCGTACCAAGAGACCCAGTACTTC
d_call: TRBD2; clone_size: NA; v_call: TRBV4-2; j_call: TRBJ2-1; cdr3_aa: CASSQVTGGRYNEQFF; cdr3_nt: TGTGCCAGCAGCCAAGTGACGGGGGGGAGGTACAATGAGCAGTTCTTC
d_call: NA; clone_size: few; v_call: TRBV12-3/TRBV12-4; j_call: TRBJ2-4; cdr3_aa: CASSLVRYERNIQYF; cdr3_nt: TGTGCCAGCAGTTTGGTTCGCTACGAGAGGAACATTCAGTACTTC
d_call: NA; clone_size: NA; v_call: TRBV6-5; j_call: TRBJ2-1; cdr3_aa: CASSYSVYNEQFF; cdr3_nt: TGTGCCAGCAGTTACTCGGTTTACAATGAGCAGTTCTTC
d_call: NA; clone_size: many; v_call: TRBV30; j_call: TRBJ1-2; cdr3_aa: CAWRLERYRKTYGYTF; cdr3_nt: TGTGCCTGGAGGCTGGAGCGTTATAGAAAGACCTATGGCTACACCTTC
d_call: NA; clone_size: many; v_call: TRBV19; j_call: TRBJ2-2; cdr3_aa: CASGPGGELFF; cdr3_nt: TGTGCCAGTGGACCTGGCGGGGAGCTGTTTTTT
d_call: TRBD2; clone_size: few; v_call: TRBV14; j_call: TRBJ2-2; cdr3_aa: CASSQGGRTSFSGELFF; cdr3_nt: TGTGCCAGCAGCCAAGGCGGCAGGACTAGCTTTTCCGGGGAGCTGTTTTTT
d_call: NA; clone_size: many; v_call: TRBV2; j_call: TRBJ2-1; cdr3_aa: CASSQYNEQFF; cdr3_nt: TGTGCCAGCAGTCAATACAATGAGCAGTTCTTC
d_call: NA; clone_size: NA; v_call: TRBV7-6; j_call: TRBJ2-3; cdr3_aa: CASSLVEEYNEQSF; cdr3_nt: TGTGCCAGCAGCTTAGTGGAGGAATACAATGAGCAGTCCTTC
d_call: TRBD1; clone_size: many; v_call: TRBV2; j_call: TRBJ2-7; cdr3_aa: CASRTGTGSYEQYF; cdr3_nt: TGTGCCAGCAGGACCGGGACAGGTTCCTACGAGCAGTACTTC
d_call: NA; clone_size: many; v_call: TRBV27; j_call: TRBJ2-5; cdr3_aa: CASRSGAQETQYF; cdr3_nt: TGTGCCAGCAGATCAGGGGCCCAAGAGACCCAGTACTTC
d_call: TRBD2; clone_size: many; v_call: TRBV6-5; j_call: TRBJ2-3; cdr3_aa: CASSSPTSGRGSTDTQYF; cdr3_nt: TGTGCCAGCAGTTCGCCTACTAGCGGGAGAGGGAGCACAGATACGCAGTATTTT
d_call: TRBD1; clone_size: many; v_call: TRBV6-2/TRBV6-3; j_call: TRBJ1-6; cdr3_aa: CASSPPRGNSPLHF; cdr3_nt: TGTGCCAGCAGTCCACCCAGGGGGAATTCACCCCTCCACTTT
d_call: NA; clone_size: many; v_call: TRBV5-4; j_call: TRBJ1-1; cdr3_aa: CASSLDGGRFTEAFF; cdr3_nt: TGTGCCAGCAGCTTGGATGGGGGGCGCTTCACTGAAGCTTTCTTT
d_call: NA; clone_size: NA; v_call: TRBV5-4; j_call: TRBJ2-1; cdr3_aa: CASSLLQGRNEQFF; cdr3_nt: TGTGCCAGCAGCTTACTTCAGGGGCGGAATGAGCAGTTCTTC
d_call: TRBD2; clone_size: many; v_call: TRBV10-2; j_call: TRBJ2-7; cdr3_aa: CASSESSGRGSSYEQYF; cdr3_nt: TGCGCCAGCAGTGAATCTAGCGGGAGGGGGAGCTCCTACGAGCAGTACTTC
d_call: TRBD1; clone_size: many; v_call: TRBV6-5; j_call: TRBJ1-5; cdr3_aa: CASSSTGFSNQPQHF; cdr3_nt: TGTGCCAGCAGCTCGACAGGGTTTAGCAATCAGCCCCAGCATTTT
d_call: NA; clone_size: many; v_call: TRBV7-2; j_call: TRBJ1-5; cdr3_aa: CASSAHSQNQPQHF; cdr3_nt: TGTGCCAGCAGCGCCCACAGCCAGAATCAGCCCCAGCATTTT
d_call: TRBD1; clone_size: few; v_call: TRBV20-1; j_call: TRBJ1-1; cdr3_aa: CSAGSTGGNTEAFF; cdr3_nt: TGCAGTGCTGGGTCCACAGGGGGGAACACTGAAGCTTTCTTT
d_call: NA; clone_size: many; v_call: TRBV7-2; j_call: TRBJ1-2; cdr3_aa: CASPLSGAKTGGYTF; cdr3_nt: TGTGCCAGCCCTCTCAGCGGGGCGAAGACCGGTGGCTACACCTTC
d_call: NA; clone_size: many; v_call: TRBV6-6; j_call: TRBJ1-2; cdr3_aa: CASSFTRTNYGYTF; cdr3_nt: TGTGCCAGCAGTTTCACAAGGACTAACTATGGCTACACCTTC
d_call: TRBD1; clone_size: many; v_call: TRBV5-4; j_call: TRBJ2-7; cdr3_aa: CASTRDRFYEQYF; cdr3_nt: TGTGCCAGCACCCGGGACAGGTTTTACGAGCAGTACTTC
d_call: NA; clone_size: NA; v_call: TRBV19; j_call: TRBJ2-5; cdr3_aa: CASSITPGRQETQYF; cdr3_nt: TGTGCCAGTAGTATAACCCCGGGCCGACAAGAGACCCAGTACTTC
d_call: NA; clone_size: many; v_call: TRBV7-8; j_call: TRBJ1-2; cdr3_aa: CASSPAMFTRKTYGYTF; cdr3_nt: TGTGCCAGCAGCCCCGCCATGTTTACCCGAAAGACCTATGGCTACACCTTC
d_call: NA; clone_size: few; v_call: TRBV8-2; j_call: TRBJ1-2; cdr3_aa: CGSVCVDSRKTYGYTF; cdr3_nt: TGTGGCAGTGTTTGCGTTGATAGCCGAAAGACCTATGGCTACACCTTC
d_call: NA; clone_size: few; v_call: TRBV10-1; j_call: TRBJ1-1; cdr3_aa: CASRQAPNTEAFF; cdr3_nt: TGCGCCAGCAGACAGGCTCCGAACACTGAAGCTTTCTTT
d_call: TRBD2; clone_size: few; v_call: TRBV5-1; j_call: TRBJ2-5; cdr3_aa: CASSLAGAGEAETQYF; cdr3_nt: TGCGCCAGCAGCTTGGCCGGTGCGGGAGAGGCTGAGACCCAGTACTTC
d_call: TRBD2; clone_size: NA; v_call: TRBV5-1; j_call: TRBJ2-1; cdr3_aa: CASSTSGGGPSTRQFF; cdr3_nt: TGCGCCAGCAGTACTAGCGGGGGTGGCCCATCCACACGGCAGTTCTTC
d_call: TRBD2; clone_size: NA; v_call: TRBV7-2; j_call: TRBJ2-1; cdr3_aa: CASNLEGTSGNKEQFF; cdr3_nt: TGTGCCAGCAACTTAGAAGGGACTAGCGGGAATAAAGAGCAGTTCTTC
d_call: NA; clone_size: many; v_call: TRBV5-4; j_call: TRBJ1-2; cdr3_aa: CASPLIVPGKTYGYTF; cdr3_nt: TGTGCCAGCCCTCTTATCGTACCAGGAAAGACCTATGGCTACACCTTC
d_call: TRBD1; clone_size: many; v_call: TRBV20-1; j_call: TRBJ2-7; cdr3_aa: CSAPRDSSYEQYF; cdr3_nt: TGCAGTGCCCCGAGGGACAGCTCCTACGAGCAGTACTTC
d_call: NA; clone_size: many; v_call: TRBV24-1; j_call: TRBJ2-5; cdr3_aa: CATSDPLHRLYF; cdr3_nt: TGTGCCACCAGTGATCCCCTCCACCGTTTGTACTTC
d_call: TRBD2; clone_size: many; v_call: TRBV7-2; j_call: TRBJ2-5; cdr3_aa: CASSVTSGERETQYF; cdr3_nt: TGTGCCAGCAGCGTGACTAGCGGGGAACGAGAGACCCAGTACTTC
d_call: NA; clone_size: many; v_call: TRBV3-1; j_call: TRBJ2-5; cdr3_aa: CASSTGLPISFSETQYF; cdr3_nt: TGTGCCAGCAGCACAGGCCTTCCCATTTCTTTCTCTGAGACCCAGTACTTC
d_call: NA; clone_size: many; v_call: TRBV7-9; j_call: TRBJ2-2; cdr3_aa: CASSLSPGELFF; cdr3_nt: TGTGCCAGCAGCTTATCCCCCGGGGAGCTGTTTTTT
d_call: TRBD2; clone_size: NA; v_call: TRBV4-2; j_call: TRBJ2-5; cdr3_aa: CASSQDVAGEETQYF; cdr3_nt: TGTGCCAGCAGCCAAGACGTAGCGGGAGAAGAGACCCAGTACTTC
d_call: NA; clone_size: many; v_call: TRBV12-3/TRBV12-4; j_call: TRBJ1-1; cdr3_aa: CASRADRNTEAFF; cdr3_nt: TGTGCCAGCAGAGCCGACAGGAACACTGAAGCTTTCTTT
d_call: NA; clone_size: many; v_call: TRBV6-2/TRBV6-3; j_call: TRBJ2-2; cdr3_aa: CASSWNTGELFF; cdr3_nt: TGTGCCAGCAGTTGGAACACCGGGGAGCTGTTTTTT
d_call: TRBD2; clone_size: many; v_call: TRBV3-1; j_call: TRBJ2-3; cdr3_aa: CASSSFGGAGETDTQYF; cdr3_nt: TGTGCCAGCAGTTCCTTCGGGGGGGCGGGTGAGACAGATACGCAGTATTTT
d_call: TRBD1; clone_size: many; v_call: TRBV6-5; j_call: TRBJ2-7; cdr3_aa: CASSHRDRDPYEQYF; cdr3_nt: TGTGCCAGCAGTCACCGGGACAGGGACCCCTACGAGCAGTACTTC
d_call: TRBD2; clone_size: many; v_call: TRBV7-6; j_call: TRBJ2-2; cdr3_aa: CASSLSGGRPTGELFF; cdr3_nt: TGTGCCAGCAGCTTATCGGGGGGGCGCCCCACCGGGGAGCTGTTTTTT
d_call: NA; clone_size: NA; v_call: TRBV18; j_call: TRBJ2-5; cdr3_aa: CASPPQETQYF; cdr3_nt: TGTGCCAGCCCTCCCCAAGAGACCCAGTACTTC
d_call: NA; clone_size: few; v_call: TRBV29-1; j_call: TRBJ2-3; cdr3_aa: CSVEAIDTQYF; cdr3_nt: TGCAGCGTTGAGGCAATAGATACGCAGTATTTT
d_call: NA; clone_size: NA; v_call: TRBV5-6; j_call: TRBJ1-1; cdr3_aa: CASTKGPMNSEAFF; cdr3_nt: TGTGCCAGCACCAAGGGACCCATGAACTCTGAAGCTTTCTTT
d_call: NA; clone_size: many; v_call: TRBV6-4; j_call: TRBJ2-1; cdr3_aa: CASSPTPTLYNEQFF; cdr3_nt: TGTGCCAGCAGCCCCACCCCTACTTTATACAATGAGCAGTTCTTC
d_call: NA; clone_size: many; v_call: TRBV5-1; j_call: TRBJ1-5; cdr3_aa: CASSLEGEGSQHF; cdr3_nt: TGCGCCAGCAGCTTGGAGGGGGAGGGGTCCCAGCATTTT
d_call: TRBD2; clone_size: NA; v_call: TRBV10-3; j_call: TRBJ2-1; cdr3_aa: CAISESEAGGRYNEQFF; cdr3_nt: TGTGCCATCAGTGAGTCCGAAGCGGGAGGGCGGTACAATGAGCAGTTCTTC
d_call: NA; clone_size: NA; v_call: TRBV5-4; j_call: TRBJ1-2; cdr3_aa: CASDNIVPGKTYGYTF; cdr3_nt: TGTGCCAGCGACAATATCGTACCAGGAAAGACCTATGGCTACACCTTC
d_call: NA; clone_size: many; v_call: TRBV5-1; j_call: TRBJ1-2; cdr3_aa: CASSFIRWFGYTF; cdr3_nt: TGCGCCAGCAGCTTTATCAGGTGGTTTGGCTACACCTTC